This T cell receptor beta chain was sequenced in a study of shared clonotypes between healthy human individuals. This CDR3 has 13 amino acids. Germline V gene sequence: CDR1 MDHEN, CDR2 SYDVKM. V shed 3 bases and J 7 bases; nucleotides not matched to a gene: 2. The assay was immunoSEQ multiplex PCR, and TCRdb's table has in-frame clones only and misses some. The data hold approximately 500,000 clones, with 90% to 97% observed a single time. The receptor was derived from a woman in her twenties or thirties in good health. The rearrangement uses TRBV28 and TRBJ1-3; 8 nucleotides match TRBD1. Sequenced input: naive CD4+ T cells sorted from blood. Noted subset: CD45RA+ positively selected. In DNA, the CDR3 is TGTGCCAGCAGTTTCAGGGGGCCGAACACCATATATTTT. Protein sequence: CASSFRGPNTIYF.